The sequence of this TCR beta chain was determined in a study of identical twins. Study results and caveats: With abundant cord blood beta clonotypes, insertions were fewer; memory repertoires showed no such pattern. The study found weaker excess twin sharing in beta out-of-frame sequences. Invariant populations such as MAIT and iNKT cells could partly muddle zero-insertion analyses.

CDR1 and CDR2 (germline): WNHNN, SYGVQD (reference sequence). V lost 4 bases and J 0 bases, leaving 13 bases between the germline ends. The CDR3 contains 16 residues. After template switching added a universal primer site, the resulting cDNA carried unique molecular identifiers. One entry per CDR3 protein, called by TCRdb with MiXCR from the 5' RACE reads. The sample includes 1.5 million to 2 million distinct CDR3 sequences, around 29% seen only once; the top ten take less than 0.35%. This clonotype was seen a few times. What it binds is unknown. The clonotype comes from a newborn girl in good health. Sequencing input: cord blood. The V gene is TRBV10-1, the J gene TRBJ1-5; the D is unclear. The CDR3 sequence: CASSGEKSYSNQPQHF. CDR3 bases: TGCGCCAGCAGTGGGGAGAAATCTTATAGCAATCAGCCCCAGCATTTT.